The 15 T cell receptor beta chains below come from one sample, sequenced in a study of T cells in Graves' hyperthyroidism and ophthalmopathy. TCR beta CDR3 regions were amplified from RNA. The HTBI primer set served for first-round RT-PCR of the TCR CDR3. A single record per CDR3 protein comes from TCRdb applying MiXCR to the multiplex PCR reads. The repertoire holds 620,000 or so distinct CDR3 sequences, with approximately 15% as singletons. Input material: blood. Receptors were obtained from a woman between 45 and 65 years old with Graves' ophthalmopathy.

This clonotype was seen repeatedly, ten times or more. V and J are TRBV20-1 and TRBJ1-5; 9 bases fit TRBD1. This CDR3 has 15 amino acids. V trimming: 1 base; J trimming: 5 bases; junction bases outside the gene matches: 6. Looked up from germline, CDR1 is DFQATT and CDR2 is SNEGSKA (reference sequence). The CDR3 loop is CSARAPGQGYQPQHF. CDR3 DNA sequence: TGCAGTGCTAGAGCTCCGGGACAGGGTTATCAGCCCCAGCATTTT.

There are many counts of this clonotype. This chain uses TRBV24-1 with TRBJ1-6; TRBD1 aligns across 7 bases. Germline assignment: CDR1 KGHDR and CDR2 SFDVKD. This CDR3 region has 12 residues. V gave up 12 bases and J gave up 8 bases; unmatched junction bases: 6. CDR3 in amino acids: CAARTGDSPLHF. CDR3 bases: TGTGCCGCGCGTACAGGGGATTCACCCCTCCACTTT.

The table lists this clonotype with a few counts. The DNA of the CDR3 is TGCAGTGCTTTCCGAGGTACTCCTAGCACAGATACGCAGTATTTT. Translating it yields CSAFRGTPSTDTQYF. The chain employs TRBV20-1 and TRBJ2-3; D call uncertain. Germline V gives CDR1 DFQATT, CDR2 SNEGSKA (reference sequence). Trimming shortened V by 5 bases and J by 0 bases, and 15 bases separated the two germline ends. CDR3 length equals 15 residues.

This clonotype was recorded many times. The gene calls are TRBV5-1 and TRBJ1-1; D uncertain. Trimming removed 0 bases from V and 3 bases from J, with 12 bases in between. Germline loops: CDR1 SGHRS, CDR2 YFSETQ. The CDR3 sequence is 15 residues long. For the CDR3, the DNA is TGCGCCAGCAGCTTGGAACCGGAGGTTGACACTGAAGCTTTCTTT. Encoded protein: CASSLEPEVDTEAFF.

The V and J genes are TRBV27 and TRBJ2-1, with 13 bases lining up with TRBD2. Germline loops: CDR1 MNHEY, CDR2 SMNVEV (reference sequence). The CDR3 is made up of 19 amino acids. Trimming removed 6 bases from V and 0 bases from J; junction bases left unmatched: 11. CDR3: CASSPRLAGGHSSYNEQFF. In DNA, the CDR3 is TGTGCCAGCAGCCCCCGACTAGCGGGAGGTCATAGCTCCTACAATGAGCAGTTCTTC.

J is TRBJ2-6 and V is TRBV24-1, with 10 nucleotides matching TRBD1. J was trimmed by 2 bases and V by 3 bases; bases with no gene match: 6. Per the germline V gene, CDR1 is KGHDR and CDR2 is SFDVKD. This CDR3 spans 18 amino acids. This CDR3 is CATSDRPGQGAGANVLTF. CDR3 nucleotides: TGTGCCACCAGTGATCGCCCCGGACAGGGGGCTGGGGCCAACGTCCTGACTTTC.

This clonotype was recorded at least ten times. The V and J genes are TRBV12-3 or TRBV12-4 and TRBJ2-1; 9 bases line up with TRBD2. Unmatched junction bases numbered 6, after V lost 5 bases and J lost 10 bases. This CDR3 has 13 amino acids. CDR3 DNA: TGTGCCAGCAGTACCTTAGCGGGAGTCGAGCAGTTCTTC. It codes for CASSTLAGVEQFF.

In its sample, this clonotype was seen a few times. V and J are TRBV29-1 and TRBJ2-2, with no clear D. The germline V and J ends were trimmed by 3 bases and 5 bases, with 10 bases remaining between them. This CDR3 region has 13 residues. The germline CDR1 and CDR2 sequences are SQVTM and ANQGSEA. CDR3 residues: CSVDLSQTGELFF. In DNA, the CDR3 is TGCAGCGTTGACCTTAGCCAAACCGGGGAGCTGTTTTTT.

This clonotype was observed many times. The V gene is TRBV7-2, the J gene TRBJ2-5; perhaps TRBD1 as D (6 bases). With 4 bases removed from V and 5 bases from J, the gap between germline ends came to 8 bases. Germline lookup yields CDR1 SGHTA and CDR2 FQGNSA. The CDR3 loop spans 12 amino acids. CDR3 DNA: TGTGCCAGCAGCTACAGGGCGGAGACCCAGTACTTC. It translates to CASSYRAETQYF.

The rearrangement uses TRBV6-2 or TRBV6-3 and TRBJ1-1, with D unresolved. Germline lookup yields CDR1 MNHEY and CDR2 SVGEGT. Trimming cost V 11 bases and J 3 bases, with 10 bases left between them. The length of the CDR3 is 11 residues. CDR3 DNA sequence: TGTGCCGTAAGCGGGGACACTGAAGCTTTCTTT. Residues: CAVSGDTEAFF.

The rearrangement joins TRBV6-2 or TRBV6-3 to TRBJ1-5, with 10 bases fitting TRBD1. J gave up 2 bases and V 0 bases, and 10 bases lay outside the gene matches. CDR1 and CDR2 (germline): MNHEY, SVGEGT. The CDR3 totals 19 residues. This chain's CDR3 is CASSYSKGQGKVGNQPQHF. For the CDR3, the DNA is TGTGCCAGCAGTTACTCGAAGGGACAGGGGAAGGTGGGCAATCAGCCCCAGCATTTT.

The chain couples TRBV12-3 or TRBV12-4 to TRBJ1-3; weak D call: TRBD1 (6 bases). There are 14 residues in the CDR3. Between the trimmed V and J ends, which lost 6 bases and 3 bases, there was a span of 12 bases. CDR3 sequence: CASSKQGVGNTIYF. CDR3 sequence (DNA): TGTGCCAGCAGCAAACAGGGAGTTGGAAACACCATATATTTT.

This clonotype was seen repeatedly, ten times or more. V is TRBV2 and J is TRBJ1-4; D not resolved. Germline V CDR1 and CDR2: SNHLY, FYNNEI. This CDR3 has 14 residues. V was cut by 7 bases and J by 3 bases, with 12 bases left in between. The CDR3 loop reads CASNADTPNEKLFF. CDR3 sequence (DNA): TGTGCCAGCAACGCCGACACGCCTAATGAAAAACTGTTTTTT. The full variable domain, in which reference TRBV2 and TRBJ1-4 provide the parts outside the CDR3, is EPEVTQTPSHQVTQMGQEVILRCVPISNHLYFYWYRQILGQKVEFLVSFYNNEISEKSEIFDDQFSVERPDGSNFTLKIRSTKLEDSAMYFCASNADTPNEKLFFGSGTQLSVL.

This clonotype came up many times. In DNA form, the CDR3 reads TGTGCCAGCAGCCCGGAGGGGACCTACAATGAGCAGTTCTTC. Amino acid sequence: CASSPEGTYNEQFF. The gene calls are TRBV7-9 and TRBJ2-1, with a possible D match to TRBD2 (6 bases). Trimming cost V 5 bases and J 2 bases, with 10 bases left between them. This CDR3 contains 14 residues. Germline values: CDR1 SEHNR, CDR2 FQNEAQ (reference sequence).

This clonotype came up a few times. This may be a read error: a much more frequent sequence differs by one nucleotide. The chain has TRBV27 and TRBJ2-7; tentative D call: TRBD2 (7 bases). The germline V and J ends were trimmed by 8 bases and 3 bases, with 23 bases remaining between them. The CDR3 extends over 16 amino acids. Germline V CDR1 and CDR2: MNHEY, SMNVEV (reference sequence). As DNA, the CDR3 is TGTGCCAGCCACGTACTTTCCGGGGGGACAATCTACGAGCAGTACTTC. Its translation: CASHVLSGGTIYEQYF.